Below, 30 T cell receptor beta chains from the same sample are listed, as sequenced in a study of T cell responses to AZD1222 COVID-19 vaccine. Data came from immunoSEQ multiplex PCR; TCRdb stores just in-frame clones and leaves some out. The data contain some 130,000 clones, around 90% of them singletons. The sample in question was peripheral blood, obtained on day 0 of AZD1222 vaccination. These receptors were taken from an adult in good health.

The gene calls are TRBV29-1 and TRBJ2-5; the D is unclear. V was pared by 4 bases and J by 3 bases, with 15 bases between. The germline V gene has CDR1 SQVTM and CDR2 ANQGSEA. There are 14 residues in the CDR3. CDR3 residues: CSVGHYHPKETQYF. DNA for the CDR3: TGCAGCGTTGGACACTACCATCCTAAAGAGACCCAGTACTTC.

The CDR3 reads CAISESAGGIYGYTF. The CDR3 DNA reads TGTGCCATCAGTGAATCGGCAGGGGGTATCTATGGCTACACCTTC. This chain uses TRBV10-3 with TRBJ1-2; 7 positions match TRBD1. The germline V gene has CDR1 ENHRY and CDR2 SYGVKD. J gave up 4 bases and V 3 bases, and 8 bases lay outside the gene matches. The length of the CDR3 is 15 residues.

This sequence joins TRBV19 and TRBJ1-6, with D uncertain. Germline CDR1 and CDR2: LNHDA and SQIVND (reference sequence). The CDR3 spans 13 residues. Between the trimmed V and J ends, which lost 5 bases and 9 bases, there was a span of 11 bases. CDR3 coding DNA: TGTGCCAGTAGTCCGAGGACGGTTTCACCCCTCCACTTT. Translated: CASSPRTVSPLHF.

The chain joins TRBV29-1 to TRBJ1-1; D is ambiguous. V was shortened by 5 bases and J by 0 bases, with 13 bases between the two germline ends. The germline V gene encodes CDR1 SQVTM and CDR2 ANQGSEA. The CDR3 loop spans 14 amino acids. The CDR3 DNA reads as TGCAGCGTTTTTAGGTCGGCTTTGAACACTGAAGCTTTCTTT. Translated: CSVFRSALNTEAFF.

This clone appeared a single time. V gene TRBV11-2 combines with J gene TRBJ1-3; unclear D gene. This CDR3 region has 16 residues. The V end was cut by 2 bases, the J end by 2 bases, with 13 bases between. Germline loops: CDR1 SGHAT, CDR2 FQNNGV. The DNA for the CDR3 is TGTGCCAGCAGCTTATTCTTCTTTGAGGCTGGAAACACCATATATTTT. It encodes CASSLFFFEAGNTIYF.

The genes are TRBV11-3 and TRBJ2-1; D gene uncertain. Trimming stripped 6 bases from V and 7 bases from J, with 7 bases between. The germline CDR1 and CDR2 sequences are SGHNT and YENEEA. There are 11 residues in the CDR3. The CDR3: CASRKDNEQFF. Written as DNA, the CDR3 is TGTGCCAGCAGGAAGGATAATGAGCAGTTCTTC. Complete variable domain (other parts from reference TRBV11-3 and TRBJ2-1): EAGVVQSPRYKIIEKKQPVAFWCNPISGHNTLYWYLQNLGQGPELLIRYENEEAVDDSQLPKDRFSAERLKGVDSTLKIQPAELGDSAVYLCASRKDNEQFFGPGTRLTVL.

The chain uses TRBV10-3 and TRBJ1-5; 9 bases agree with TRBD1. The CDR3 contains 15 residues. The J segment lost 10 bases and the V segment lost 3 bases, leaving 10 bases of the junction unmatched. Germline V gene data show CDR1 as ENHRY and CDR2 as SYGVKD. CDR3: CAISDLGQGNGPQHF. CDR3 coding DNA: TGTGCCATCAGTGATCTCGGACAGGGGAACGGCCCCCAGCATTTT.

A single count supports this clone. The V call is TRBV20-1, the J call TRBJ1-4; D call uncertain. The CDR3 is 11 residues long. The germline V gene encodes CDR1 DFQATT and CDR2 SNEGSKA (reference sequence). The V and J ends lost 1 base and 10 bases respectively, with 7 bases between them. The CDR3 reads CSARGERKLFF. Here the CDR3 DNA reads TGCAGTGCTAGAGGCGAACGAAAACTGTTTTTT.

The chain links TRBV28 to TRBJ2-1; D is uncertain. The CDR3 has 14 residues. V lost 3 bases and J 0 bases, leaving 6 bases between the germline ends. The V gene's germline CDR1 is MDHEN and CDR2 SYDVKM. The DNA for the CDR3 is TGTGCCAGCAGTTTGCGGAGCTCCTACAATGAGCAGTTCTTC. This encodes CASSLRSSYNEQFF.

The rearrangement links TRBV12-5 to TRBJ1-5; a possible D gene is TRBD1 (6 bases). Trimming removed 8 bases at V and 9 bases at J, with 20 bases between. The CDR3 spans 14 residues. Per the germline V gene, CDR1 is LGHNT and CDR2 is FRNRAP. CDR3 nucleotides: TGTGCTAGTCGAACAGGGACCCGGGATATGCCCCAGCATTTT. Its translation: CASRTGTRDMPQHF. Full variable domain (outside the CDR3, taken from reference TRBV12-5 and TRBJ1-5): DARVTQTPRHKVTEMGQEVTMRCQPILGHNTVFWYRQTMMQGLELLAYFRNRAPLDDSGMPKDRFSAEMPDATLATLKIQPSEPRDSAVYFCASRTGTRDMPQHFGDGTRLSIL.

This rearrangement joins TRBV3-1 (or the pseudogene TRBV3-2) to TRBJ2-7; D not certain. The CDR3 consists of 14 residues. Germline assignment: CDR1 LGHDT and CDR2 YNNKEL (reference sequence). The V end lost 4 bases, the J end lost 3 bases, and 13 bases lay between the germline ends. This CDR3 reads CASSLYMTSYEQYF. CDR3 in DNA: TGTGCCAGCAGCCTTTATATGACGAGCTACGAGCAGTACTTC.

J is TRBJ2-5 and V is TRBV6-5, with 8 bases identical to TRBD2. Germline V CDR1 and CDR2: MNHEY, SVGAGI. Losses at the gene ends were 2 bases for V and 5 bases for J; bases not matched to a gene: 7. CDR3 length: 15 residues. The DNA for the CDR3 is TGTGCCAGCAGTTACGCACGGGGGGGCGGCGAGACCCAGTACTTC. Its translation is CASSYARGGGETQYF.

DNA for the CDR3: TGTGCCAGCAGCTTTTCCTTCACCATCGACACCGGGGAGCTGTTTTTT. Protein product: CASSFSFTIDTGELFF. V usage is TRBV11-2 and J usage is TRBJ2-2; D is uncertain. V lost 3 bases and J 3 bases, leaving 14 bases between the germline ends. Germline assignment: CDR1 SGHAT and CDR2 FQNNGV. The CDR3 has 16 amino acids.

The chain has TRBV15 and TRBJ2-1; 9 bases map to TRBD1. The germline gives CDR1 LNHNV, CDR2 YYDKDF (reference sequence). V shed 5 bases, J shed 10 bases, and the junction held 9 bases outside the gene matches. This CDR3 comprises 14 residues. The CDR3 nucleotides are TGTGCCACCAGCCCCGGCGGGACAGGGAGGGAGCAGTTCTTC. It is translated as CATSPGGTGREQFF.

The chain has TRBV4-1 and TRBJ2-1; 11 nucleotides agree with TRBD2. The CDR3 spans 14 residues. J was trimmed by 8 bases and V by 1 base; bases with no gene match: 1. Per germline, CDR1 MGHRA and CDR2 YSYEKL. The CDR3 loop reads CASSQGLAGYEQFF. As DNA, the CDR3 is TGCGCCAGCAGCCAAGGACTAGCGGGATATGAGCAGTTCTTC.

The genes are TRBV3-1 (or the pseudogene TRBV3-2) and TRBJ2-7; unclear D gene. The CDR3 has 11 amino acids. Trimming left V 5 bases short and J 0 bases short, with 2 bases between. CDR1 and CDR2 from the germline V gene are LGHDT and YNNKEL (reference sequence). This chain's CDR3 is CASSVSYEQYF. CDR3 DNA sequence: TGTGCCAGCAGCGTCTCCTACGAGCAGTACTTC.

This clone was recorded a few times. The chain links TRBV4-1 to TRBJ1-2; tentatively, D is TRBD1 (6 bases). Trimming removed 3 bases from V and 8 bases from J, with 16 bases in between. CDR3 size: 14 residues. The germline V gene encodes CDR1 MGHRA and CDR2 YSYEKL. This CDR3 is CASSHPPGATGYTF. The CDR3 nucleotides read TGCGCCAGCAGCCACCCGCCGGGGGCCACGGGCTACACCTTC.

The rearrangement joins TRBV28 to TRBJ2-1; D gene uncertain. The CDR3 has 12 residues. The germline V gene has CDR1 MDHEN and CDR2 SYDVKM. Trimming pared 5 bases from V and 5 bases from J, leaving 7 bases between. The CDR3, as DNA: TGTGCCAGCAGTGTTGAAGACAATGAGCAGTTCTTC. Encoded protein: CASSVEDNEQFF.

CDR3 sequence: CAWSSYLERRYGYTF. CDR3 sequence (DNA): TGTGCCTGGAGTTCCTACCTAGAACGTCGGTATGGCTACACCTTC. The rearrangement links TRBV30 to TRBJ1-2; D unclear. Looked up from germline, CDR1 is GTSNPN and CDR2 is SVGIG (reference sequence). The V gene lost 2 bases and the J gene lost 5 bases, with 18 bases spanning the gap. CDR3 length equals 15 residues.

The rearrangement uses TRBV27 and TRBJ2-5, with 9 nucleotides matching TRBD1. CDR1 and CDR2 from the germline V gene are MNHEY and SMNVEV (reference sequence). V lost 5 bases and J lost 4; bases outside the gene matches: 8. The CDR3 covers 15 residues. Written as DNA, the CDR3 is TGTGCCAGCAGTCCGGGACAGGGAGCGGGAGAGACCCAGTACTTC. It encodes CASSPGQGAGETQYF.

The rearrangement uses TRBV5-6 and TRBJ2-7, with TRBD1 identical over 11 bases. The V gene end was trimmed by 3 bases and the J gene end by 6 bases; junction bases not matched to a gene: 11. CDR3 length: 16 amino acids. Per germline, CDR1 SGHDT and CDR2 YYEEEE. The CDR3 is CASSSPDRGRVGEQYF. In DNA form, the CDR3 reads TGTGCCAGCAGCTCGCCGGACAGGGGGCGCGTTGGCGAGCAGTACTTC. The full variable domain, in which reference TRBV5-6 and TRBJ2-7 provide the parts outside the CDR3, is DAGVTQSPTHLIKTRGQQVTLRCSPKSGHDTVSWYQQALGQGPQFIFQYYEEEERQRGNFPDRFSGHQFPNYSSELNVNALLLGDSALYLCASSSPDRGRVGEQYFGPGTRLTVT.

This chain connects TRBV19 to TRBJ2-7, with TRBD1 matching 10 bases. CDR1 is LNHDA and CDR2 is SQIVND in the germline V gene (reference sequence). The trim removed 5 bases at V and 6 bases at J, leaving 10 bases unmatched. This CDR3 spans 15 amino acids. The CDR3 here is CASSLRQGAEGEQYF. The DNA of the CDR3 is TGTGCCAGTAGTCTGCGACAGGGGGCTGAGGGCGAGCAGTACTTC.

For this clone: In the same sample, other DNA sequences code for this CDR3. J is TRBJ1-2 and V is TRBV3-1 (or the pseudogene TRBV3-2); D gene unclear. V was cut by 3 bases and J by 2 bases, with 7 bases left in between. This CDR3 spans 13 amino acids. Germline V gene sequence: CDR1 LGHDT, CDR2 YNNKEL (reference sequence). The DNA of the CDR3 is TGTGCCAGCAGCCAGGACGGAAACTATGGCTACACCTTC. Its translation is CASSQDGNYGYTF.

The chain uses TRBV19 and TRBJ1-2; D unclear. The CDR3 spans 12 residues. Trimming removed 7 bases at V and 4 bases at J, with 10 bases between. Germline V gene lookup returns CDR1 LNHDA and CDR2 SQIVND (reference sequence). The CDR3 bases are TGTGCCAGTAAAAGGGTAGGCTATGGCTACACCTTC. It is translated as CASKRVGYGYTF.

In this sample, this clone turned up once. V is TRBV6-5 and J is TRBJ2-2, with D possibly TRBD2 on 6 matching bases. The CDR3 covers 14 residues. V lost 6 bases, J lost 3 bases, and 11 bases lay in between. Germline CDR1 and CDR2: MNHEY and SVGAGI. CDR3 sequence (DNA): TGTGCCAGCAGGGGCGGGGAAGACACCGGGGAGCTGTTTTTT. Translation: CASRGGEDTGELFF.

The J gene is TRBJ2-3, the V gene TRBV19; 7 bases are shared with TRBD2. V lost 4 bases to trimming and J lost 3 bases; unmatched junction nucleotides: 1. Germline V CDR1 and CDR2: LNHDA, SQIVND (reference sequence). This CDR3 has 13 amino acids. The CDR3 here is CASSRGGTDTQYF. In nucleotides, the CDR3 is TGTGCCAGTAGTAGGGGGGGAACAGATACGCAGTATTTT.

The chain is built from TRBV5-6 and TRBJ1-2; D may be TRBD1 (5 bases). V lost 5 bases, J lost 7 bases, and 9 bases lay in between. The CDR3 is 11 residues long. Germline loops: CDR1 SGHDT, CDR2 YYEEEE. Here the CDR3 DNA reads TGTGCCAGCAGGGGGGTGATTGGCTACACCTTC. Its protein product is CASRGVIGYTF.

In DNA, the CDR3 is TGTGCCAGCAGTTACTCCGTCATGGGCACTGAAGCTTTCTTT. This gives the protein CASSYSVMGTEAFF. This chain joins TRBV6-5 and TRBJ1-1; D gene unclear. Trimming removed 0 bases at V and 4 bases at J, with 9 bases between. The CDR3 has 14 amino acids. The germline V gene encodes CDR1 MNHEY and CDR2 SVGAGI.

Only a few counts were recorded for this clone. The V gene is TRBV6-2 or TRBV6-3, the J gene TRBJ2-3; D might be TRBD2 (5 bases). There are 14 residues in the CDR3. The germline gives CDR1 MNHEY, CDR2 SVGEGT. Deletions cut 6 bases from V and 3 bases from J, with 13 bases between. The CDR3 DNA sequence: TGTGCCAGCAGCCACCCAACTAGAACAGATACGCAGTATTTT. Protein product: CASSHPTRTDTQYF.

The chain links TRBV11-3 to TRBJ1-1; 8 bases agree with TRBD1. In germline, CDR1 is SGHNT, CDR2 YENEEA. CDR3 length equals 14 residues. The ends lost 2 bases at V and 3 bases at J; junction bases unmatched: 2. The CDR3 region has the DNA TGTGCCAGCAGCTTAACAGGGGGGCACACTGAAGCTTTCTTT. This translates into CASSLTGGHTEAFF.